These 8 T cell receptor beta chains originate from one sample sequenced in a study of CD8+ T cells in alopecia areata (dated by TCRdb to the late 2010s). The meaning of the sample's time point label: more than three weeks on oral tofacitinib. The treatment or condition label for this specimen denotes: oral pan-JAK inhibitor, 5-10 mg twice daily. Library preparation employed the immunoSEQ multiplex PCR assay. For TCR sequencing, RNA was extracted from every sample and reverse transcribed into cDNA to serve as template. TCRdb retrieved this table from immuneACCESS and kept in-frame rearrangements only. Not all clones are present; in checked studies, unresolved V genes account for under half, and no reason is known for the remainder. This sample has fewer than 250,000 clones in its table, and 64% of those were observed once. The ten largest clones take up more than 3.5% of the sample. Specimen: CD4+ T cells sorted from blood, collected at week 4, from a patient treated with tofacitinib. These receptors were obtained from a human donor with alopecia areata.

The V call is TRBV30, the J call TRBJ2-3; 12 bases map to TRBD1. The V gene's germline CDR1 is GTSNPN and CDR2 SVGIG (reference sequence). After removal of 2 bases from V and 5 bases from J, the junction contained 8 bases not matched to a gene. The CDR3 is made up of 16 amino acids. Written as DNA, the CDR3 is TGTGCCTGGAGTCCCCCCGGGACAGGGGGCCTAGATACGCAGTATTTT. Protein: CAWSPPGTGGLDTQYF.

This clone occurred a few times. The gene calls are TRBV6-5 and TRBJ2-2; 7 bases match TRBD1. The V segment lost 6 bases and the J segment 3 bases; nucleotides outside the gene matches: 7. CDR3 size: 15 residues. In germline, CDR1 is MNHEY, CDR2 SVGAGI. The CDR3 DNA reads as TGTGCCAGCAGCCGAGACAGGGTATACACCGGGGAGCTGTTTTTT. It translates to CASSRDRVYTGELFF.

The rearrangement links TRBV4-2 to TRBJ1-1; perhaps TRBD1 as D (5 bases). Trimming removed 1 base from V and 4 bases from J, with 19 bases in between. Germline-derived CDR1 and CDR2 are LGHNA and YNFKEQ. The CDR3 spans 17 residues. The CDR3 nucleotides are TGTGCCAGCAGCCAAGTCTTCGGGCAGGGTCTCGTCACTGAAGCTTTCTTT. Its protein is CASSQVFGQGLVTEAFF.

This rearrangement joins TRBV5-4 to TRBJ1-1; D unresolved. Deletions cut 0 bases from V and 1 base from J, with 7 bases between. Per the germline V gene, CDR1 is SGHNT and CDR2 is YYREEE (reference sequence). The CDR3 consists of 14 residues. In DNA form, the CDR3 reads TGTGCCAGCAGCTTGGTAGAGGGGAACACTGAAGCTTTCTTT. Translating gives CASSLVEGNTEAFF.

This clone is a singleton in its sample. The CDR3 DNA reads as TGTGCCAGCAGCCCCGGGACAGGGGGTATGGTTTCACCCCTCCACTTT. It specifies CASSPGTGGMVSPLHF. The chain couples TRBV5-4 to TRBJ1-6; 11 positions agree with TRBD1. The V gene end was trimmed by 4 bases and the J gene end by 9 bases; junction bases not matched to a gene: 9. The CDR3 spans 16 residues. Germline V gene sequence: CDR1 SGHNT, CDR2 YYREEE (reference sequence).

This sequence joins TRBV29-1 and TRBJ1-1; 7 bases align to TRBD1. This CDR3 is built from 15 residues. V gave up 6 bases and J gave up 1 base; unmatched junction bases: 11. Germline V gene data show CDR1 as SQVTM and CDR2 as ANQGSEA. In nucleotides, the CDR3 is TGCAGCGTCTGGGGTGGTCGGACAGGGAACACTGAAGCTTTCTTT. This codes for CSVWGGRTGNTEAFF. The full variable domain, in which reference TRBV29-1 and TRBJ1-1 provide the parts outside the CDR3, is SAVISQKPSRDICQRGTSLTIQCQVDSQVTMMFWYRQQPGQSLTLIATANQGSEATYESGFVIDKFPISRPNLTFSTLTVSNMSPEDSSIYLCSVWGGRTGNTEAFFGQGTRLTVV.

This clone was recorded many times. This chain connects TRBV19 to TRBJ1-1; perhaps TRBD1 as D (5 bases). The V gene's germline CDR1 is LNHDA and CDR2 SQIVND (reference sequence). The germline V and J ends were trimmed by 6 bases and 5 bases, with 13 bases remaining between them. CDR3 length: 13 amino acids. The CDR3 protein is CASRREGRTEAFF. DNA of the CDR3: TGTGCCAGTAGGAGGGAGGGACGGACTGAAGCTTTCTTT.

V and J are TRBV15 and TRBJ2-3, with 9 bases lining up with TRBD2. Germline assignment: CDR1 LNHNV and CDR2 YYDKDF (reference sequence). V lost 5 bases, J lost 1 base, and 7 bases stayed unmatched. The CDR3 is made up of 16 amino acids. The CDR3 sequence is CATSSQRGAGTDTQYF. Here the CDR3 DNA reads TGTGCCACCAGCTCTCAGCGGGGGGCCGGCACAGATACGCAGTATTTT.